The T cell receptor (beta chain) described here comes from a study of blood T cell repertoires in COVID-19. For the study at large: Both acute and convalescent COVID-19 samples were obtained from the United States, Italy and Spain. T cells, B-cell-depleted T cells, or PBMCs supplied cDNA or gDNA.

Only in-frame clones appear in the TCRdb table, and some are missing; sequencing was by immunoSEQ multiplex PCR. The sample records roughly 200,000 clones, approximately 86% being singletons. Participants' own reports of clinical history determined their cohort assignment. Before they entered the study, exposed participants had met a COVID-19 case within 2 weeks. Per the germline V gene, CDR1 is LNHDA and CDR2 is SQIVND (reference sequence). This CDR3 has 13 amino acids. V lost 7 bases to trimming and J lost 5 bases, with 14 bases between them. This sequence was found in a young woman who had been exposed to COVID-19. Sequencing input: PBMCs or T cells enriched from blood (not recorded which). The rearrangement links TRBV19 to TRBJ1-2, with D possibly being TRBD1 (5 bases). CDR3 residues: CASMPGNSYGYTF. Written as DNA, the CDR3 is TGTGCCAGTATGCCAGGGAACAGTTATGGCTACACCTTC.